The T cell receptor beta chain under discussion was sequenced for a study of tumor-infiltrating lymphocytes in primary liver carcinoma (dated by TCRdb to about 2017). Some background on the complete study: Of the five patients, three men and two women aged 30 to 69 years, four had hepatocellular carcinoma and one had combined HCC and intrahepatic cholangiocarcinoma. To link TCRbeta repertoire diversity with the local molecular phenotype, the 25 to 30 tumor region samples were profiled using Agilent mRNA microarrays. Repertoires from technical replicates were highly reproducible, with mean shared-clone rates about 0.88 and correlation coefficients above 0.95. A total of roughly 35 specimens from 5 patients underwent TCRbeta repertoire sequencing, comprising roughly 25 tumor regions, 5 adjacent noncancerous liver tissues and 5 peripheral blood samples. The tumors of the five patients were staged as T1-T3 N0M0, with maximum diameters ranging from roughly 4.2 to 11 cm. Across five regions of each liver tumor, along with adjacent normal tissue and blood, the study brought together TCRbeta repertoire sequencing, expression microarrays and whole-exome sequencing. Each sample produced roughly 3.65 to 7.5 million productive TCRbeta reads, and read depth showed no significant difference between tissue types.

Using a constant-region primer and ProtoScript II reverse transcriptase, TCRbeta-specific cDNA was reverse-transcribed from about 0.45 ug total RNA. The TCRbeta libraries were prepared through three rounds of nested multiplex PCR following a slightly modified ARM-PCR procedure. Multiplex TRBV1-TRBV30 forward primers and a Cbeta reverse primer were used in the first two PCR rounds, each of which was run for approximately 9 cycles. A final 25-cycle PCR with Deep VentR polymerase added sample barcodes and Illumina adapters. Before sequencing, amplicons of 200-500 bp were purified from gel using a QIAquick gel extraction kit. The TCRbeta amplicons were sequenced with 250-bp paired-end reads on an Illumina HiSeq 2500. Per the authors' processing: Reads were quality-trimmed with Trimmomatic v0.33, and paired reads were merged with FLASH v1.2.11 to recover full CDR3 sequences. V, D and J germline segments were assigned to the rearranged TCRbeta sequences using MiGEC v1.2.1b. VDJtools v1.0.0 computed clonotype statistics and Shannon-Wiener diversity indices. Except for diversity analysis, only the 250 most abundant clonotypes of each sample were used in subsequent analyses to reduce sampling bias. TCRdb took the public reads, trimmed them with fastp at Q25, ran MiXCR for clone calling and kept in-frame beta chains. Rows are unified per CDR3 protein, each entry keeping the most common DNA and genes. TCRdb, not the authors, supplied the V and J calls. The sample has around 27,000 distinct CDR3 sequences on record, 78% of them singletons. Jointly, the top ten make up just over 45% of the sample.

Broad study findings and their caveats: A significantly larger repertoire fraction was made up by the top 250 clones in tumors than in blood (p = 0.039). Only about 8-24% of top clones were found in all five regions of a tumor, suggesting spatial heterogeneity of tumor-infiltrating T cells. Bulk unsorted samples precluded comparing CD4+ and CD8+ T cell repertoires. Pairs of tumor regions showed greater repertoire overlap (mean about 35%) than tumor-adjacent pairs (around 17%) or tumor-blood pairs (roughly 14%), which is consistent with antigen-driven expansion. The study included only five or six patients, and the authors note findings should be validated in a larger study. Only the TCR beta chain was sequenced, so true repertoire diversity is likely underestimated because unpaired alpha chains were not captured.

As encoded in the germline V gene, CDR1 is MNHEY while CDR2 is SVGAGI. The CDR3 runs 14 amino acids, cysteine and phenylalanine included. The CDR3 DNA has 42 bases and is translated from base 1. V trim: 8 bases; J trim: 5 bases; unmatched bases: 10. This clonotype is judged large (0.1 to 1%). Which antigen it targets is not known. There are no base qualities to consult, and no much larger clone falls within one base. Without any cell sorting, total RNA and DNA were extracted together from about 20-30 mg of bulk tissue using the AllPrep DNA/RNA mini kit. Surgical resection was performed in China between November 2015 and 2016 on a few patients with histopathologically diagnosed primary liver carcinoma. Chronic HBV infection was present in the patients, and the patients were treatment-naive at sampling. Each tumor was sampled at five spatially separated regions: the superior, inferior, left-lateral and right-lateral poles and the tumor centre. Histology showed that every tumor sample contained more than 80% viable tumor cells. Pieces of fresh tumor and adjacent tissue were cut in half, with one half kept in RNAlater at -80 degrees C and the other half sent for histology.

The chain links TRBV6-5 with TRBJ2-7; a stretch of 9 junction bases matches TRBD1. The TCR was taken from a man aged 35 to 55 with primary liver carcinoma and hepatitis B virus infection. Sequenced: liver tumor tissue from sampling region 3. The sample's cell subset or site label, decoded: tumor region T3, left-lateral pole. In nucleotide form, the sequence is TGTGCCAGCCCCTCCGGGACAGGGTATAACGAGCAGTACTTC. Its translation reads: CASPSGTGYNEQYF.